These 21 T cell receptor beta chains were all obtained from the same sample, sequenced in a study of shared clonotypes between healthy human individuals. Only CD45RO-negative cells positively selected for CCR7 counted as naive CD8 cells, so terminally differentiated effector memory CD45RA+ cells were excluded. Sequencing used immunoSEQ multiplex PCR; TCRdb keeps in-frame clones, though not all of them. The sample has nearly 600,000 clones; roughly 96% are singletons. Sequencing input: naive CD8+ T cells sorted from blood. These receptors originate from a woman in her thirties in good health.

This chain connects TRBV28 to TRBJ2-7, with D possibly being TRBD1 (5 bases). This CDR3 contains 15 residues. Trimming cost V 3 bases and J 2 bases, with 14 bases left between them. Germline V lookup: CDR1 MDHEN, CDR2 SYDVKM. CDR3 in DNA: TGTGCCAGCAGTTTCTTTCAGGGAACCACCTACGAGCAGTACTTC. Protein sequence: CASSFFQGTTYEQYF.

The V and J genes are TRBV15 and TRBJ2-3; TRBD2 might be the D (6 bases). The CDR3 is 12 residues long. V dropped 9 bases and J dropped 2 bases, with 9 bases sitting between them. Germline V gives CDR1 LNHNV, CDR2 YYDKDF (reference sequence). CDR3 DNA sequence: TGTGCCACTTGGGACTCCACAGATACGCAGTATTTT. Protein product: CATWDSTDTQYF.

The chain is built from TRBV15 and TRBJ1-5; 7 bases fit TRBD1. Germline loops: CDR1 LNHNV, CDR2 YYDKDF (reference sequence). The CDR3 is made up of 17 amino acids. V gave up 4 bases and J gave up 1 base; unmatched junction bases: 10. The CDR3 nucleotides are TGTGCCACCAGCACCTCGACAGGGTGGAGGAGCAATCAGCCCCAGCATTTT. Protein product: CATSTSTGWRSNQPQHF.

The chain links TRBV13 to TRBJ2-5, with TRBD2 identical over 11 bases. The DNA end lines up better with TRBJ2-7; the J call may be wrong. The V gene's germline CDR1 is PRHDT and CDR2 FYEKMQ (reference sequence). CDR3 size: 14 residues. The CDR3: CASSTSGRAYEQYF. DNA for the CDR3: TGTGCCAGCAGCACTAGCGGGAGAGCCTACGAGCAGTACTTC.

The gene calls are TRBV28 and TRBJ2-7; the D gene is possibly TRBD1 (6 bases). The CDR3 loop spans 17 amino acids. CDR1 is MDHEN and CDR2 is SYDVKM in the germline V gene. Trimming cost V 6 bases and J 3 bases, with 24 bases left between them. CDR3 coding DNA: TGTGCCAGCAGCCCTACCGGTGGACAGTTGGTCTACTACGAGCAGTACTTC. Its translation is CASSPTGGQLVYYEQYF.

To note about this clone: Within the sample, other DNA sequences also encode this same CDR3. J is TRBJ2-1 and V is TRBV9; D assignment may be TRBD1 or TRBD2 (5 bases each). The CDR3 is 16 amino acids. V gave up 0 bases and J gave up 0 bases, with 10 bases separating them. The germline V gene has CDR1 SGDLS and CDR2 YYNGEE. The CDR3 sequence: CASSVDGGSSYNEQFF. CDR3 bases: TGTGCCAGCAGCGTAGATGGGGGAAGCTCCTACAATGAGCAGTTCTTC. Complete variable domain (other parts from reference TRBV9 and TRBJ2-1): DSGVTQTPKHLITATGQRVTLRCSPRSGDLSVYWYQQSLDQGLQFLIQYYNGEERAKGNILERFSAQQFPDLHSELNLSSLELGDSALYFCASSVDGGSSYNEQFFGPGTRLTVL.

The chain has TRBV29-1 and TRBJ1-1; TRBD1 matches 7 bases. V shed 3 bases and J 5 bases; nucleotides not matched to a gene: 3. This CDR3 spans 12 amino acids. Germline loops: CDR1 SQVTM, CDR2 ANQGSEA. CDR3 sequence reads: CSVDTGVTEAFF. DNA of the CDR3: TGCAGCGTTGACACAGGGGTAACTGAAGCTTTCTTT.

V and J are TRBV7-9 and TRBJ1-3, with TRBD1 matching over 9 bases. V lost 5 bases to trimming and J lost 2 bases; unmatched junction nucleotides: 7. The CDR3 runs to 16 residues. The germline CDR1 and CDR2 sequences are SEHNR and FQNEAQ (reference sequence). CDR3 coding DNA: TGTGCCAGCAGCCTAGAGACAGGGGGAACTGGAAACACCATATATTTT. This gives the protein CASSLETGGTGNTIYF.

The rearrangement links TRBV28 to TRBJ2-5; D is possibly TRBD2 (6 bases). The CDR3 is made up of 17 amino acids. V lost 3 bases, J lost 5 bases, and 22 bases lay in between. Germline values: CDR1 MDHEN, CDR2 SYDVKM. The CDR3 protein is CASSLVVAEAQVETQYF. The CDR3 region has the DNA TGTGCCAGCAGTTTGGTGGTAGCGGAGGCCCAAGTGGAGACCCAGTACTTC.

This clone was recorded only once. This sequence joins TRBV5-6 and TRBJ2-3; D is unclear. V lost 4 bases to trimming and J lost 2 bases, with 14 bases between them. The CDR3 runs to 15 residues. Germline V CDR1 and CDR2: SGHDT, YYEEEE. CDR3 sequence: CASSPEGGPTDTQYF. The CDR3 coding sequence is TGTGCCAGCAGCCCCGAAGGCGGACCCACAGATACGCAGTATTTT.

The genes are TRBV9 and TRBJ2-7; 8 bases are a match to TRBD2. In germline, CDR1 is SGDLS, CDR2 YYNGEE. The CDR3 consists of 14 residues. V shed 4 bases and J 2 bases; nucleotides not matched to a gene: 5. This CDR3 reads CASSFGLAPYEQYF. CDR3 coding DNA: TGTGCCAGCAGCTTCGGACTAGCCCCCTACGAGCAGTACTTC.

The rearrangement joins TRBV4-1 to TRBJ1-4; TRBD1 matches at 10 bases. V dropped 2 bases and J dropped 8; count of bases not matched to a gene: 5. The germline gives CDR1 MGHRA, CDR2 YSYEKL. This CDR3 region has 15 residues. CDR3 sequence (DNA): TGCGCCAGCAGCCAAACCGGGACAGGGGCCGAAAAACTGTTTTTT. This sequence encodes CASSQTGTGAEKLFF.

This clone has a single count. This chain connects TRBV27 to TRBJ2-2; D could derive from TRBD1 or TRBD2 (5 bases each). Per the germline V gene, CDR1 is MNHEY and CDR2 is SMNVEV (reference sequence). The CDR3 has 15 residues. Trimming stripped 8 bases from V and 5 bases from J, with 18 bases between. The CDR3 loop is CASREGPRGTGELFF. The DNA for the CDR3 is TGTGCCAGCCGCGAGGGACCCAGAGGAACCGGGGAGCTGTTTTTT.

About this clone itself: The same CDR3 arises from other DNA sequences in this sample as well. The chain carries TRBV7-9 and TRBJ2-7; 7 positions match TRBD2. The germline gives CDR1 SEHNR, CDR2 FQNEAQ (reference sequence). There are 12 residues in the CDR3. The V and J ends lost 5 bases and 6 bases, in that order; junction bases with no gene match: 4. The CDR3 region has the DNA TGTGCCAGCAGCCCCGGACTAGTCGAGCAGTACTTC. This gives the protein CASSPGLVEQYF.

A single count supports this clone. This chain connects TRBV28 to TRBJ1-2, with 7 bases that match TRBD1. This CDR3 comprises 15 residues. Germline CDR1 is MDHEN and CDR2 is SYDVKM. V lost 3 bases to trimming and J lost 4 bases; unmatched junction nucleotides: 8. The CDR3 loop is CASSLAGGSVYGYTF. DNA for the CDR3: TGTGCCAGCAGTTTGGCAGGGGGAAGTGTCTATGGCTACACCTTC.

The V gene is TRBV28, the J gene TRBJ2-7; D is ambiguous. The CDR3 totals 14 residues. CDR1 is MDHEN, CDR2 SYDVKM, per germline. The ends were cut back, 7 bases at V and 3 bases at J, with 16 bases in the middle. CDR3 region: CASTLSRHGYEQYF. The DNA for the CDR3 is TGTGCCAGCACCCTAAGCCGCCACGGCTACGAGCAGTACTTC.

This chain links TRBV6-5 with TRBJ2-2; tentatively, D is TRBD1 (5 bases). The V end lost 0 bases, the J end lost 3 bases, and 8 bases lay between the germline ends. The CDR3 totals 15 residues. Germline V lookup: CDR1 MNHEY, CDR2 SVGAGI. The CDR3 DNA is TGTGCCAGCAGTTACTCGTTAGGGGACACCGGGGAGCTGTTTTTT. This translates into CASSYSLGDTGELFF.

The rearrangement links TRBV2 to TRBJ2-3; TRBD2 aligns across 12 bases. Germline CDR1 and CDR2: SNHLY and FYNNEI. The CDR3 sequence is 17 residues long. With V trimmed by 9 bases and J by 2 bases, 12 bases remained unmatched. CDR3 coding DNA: TGTGCCAGTTTTGGACTAGCGGGAAAGGGACCCACAGATACGCAGTATTTT. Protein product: CASFGLAGKGPTDTQYF.

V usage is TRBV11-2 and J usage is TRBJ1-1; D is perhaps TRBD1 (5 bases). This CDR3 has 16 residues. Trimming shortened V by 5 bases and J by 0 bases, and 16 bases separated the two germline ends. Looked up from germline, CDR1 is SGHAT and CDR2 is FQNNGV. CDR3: CASSLGGVVMNTEAFF. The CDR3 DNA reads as TGTGCCAGCAGCCTGGGGGGGGTGGTAATGAACACTGAAGCTTTCTTT.

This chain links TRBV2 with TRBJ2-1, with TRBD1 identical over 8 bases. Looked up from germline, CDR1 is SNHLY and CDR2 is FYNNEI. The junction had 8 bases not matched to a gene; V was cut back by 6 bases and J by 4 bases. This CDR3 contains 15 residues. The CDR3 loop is CASREPGGAYNEQFF. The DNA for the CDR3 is TGTGCCAGCAGAGAACCAGGGGGCGCGTACAATGAGCAGTTCTTC.

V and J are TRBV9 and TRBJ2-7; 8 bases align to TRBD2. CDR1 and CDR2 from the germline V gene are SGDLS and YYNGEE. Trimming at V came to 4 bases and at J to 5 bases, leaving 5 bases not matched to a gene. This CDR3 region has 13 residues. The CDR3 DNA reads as TGTGCCAGCAGCCCCACTAGCGGCCACGAGCAGTACTTC. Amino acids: CASSPTSGHEQYF. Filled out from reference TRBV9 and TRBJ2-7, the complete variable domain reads DSGVTQTPKHLITATGQRVTLRCSPRSGDLSVYWYQQSLDQGLQFLIQYYNGEERAKGNILERFSAQQFPDLHSELNLSSLELGDSALYFCASSPTSGHEQYFGPGTRLTVT.